This T cell receptor (beta chain) was sequenced in a study of monozygotic twins with inflammatory bowel disease. Per germline, CDR1 DFQATT and CDR2 SNEGSKA (reference sequence). The CDR3 spans 14 residues. Researchers put TCRalpha and TCRbeta cDNA through two nested PCRs lasting around 15 and 10 cycles. TCRdb reprocessed the 5' RACE reads; each CDR3 protein has one entry and no DNA is given. This sample's table reports 400,000 or so distinct CDR3 sequences. The receptor comes from a human donor with ulcerative colitis or Crohn's disease, or a healthy co-twin of an affected twin (not recorded which). The rearrangement uses TRBV20-1 and TRBJ1-4. The sequencing sample was made of blood. CDR3 region: CSARDKGYNEKLFF.